These T cell receptor beta chains were read from a single sample in a study of HIV-infected patients and healthy controls. TCRdb recomputed calls from the 5' RACE reads with MiXCR, one row per CDR3 protein. The sample has tens of thousands of distinct CDR3 sequences; roughly 21% are singletons. The sample taken for sequencing was CD4+ T cells from blood. These receptors were collected from a human donor in good health. The CDR3 runs from the conserved cysteine through the conserved F or W. A D gene is named only where the DNA matches it firmly. Clone size is not always given. Where it is, it says once, few, many or a class for expanded clones.

j_call d_call clone_size v_call cdr3_nt cdr3_aa
TRBJ2-1 NA many TRBV20-1 TGCAGTGCTAGAGATCCCCGTCGAAAACACAATGAGCAGTTCTTC CSARDPRRKHNEQFF
TRBJ2-1 NA NA TRBV24-1 TGTGCCACCAGTGATACCCACCTCGGTGTTTACAATGAGCAGTTCTTC CATSDTHLGVYNEQFF
TRBJ1-2 TRBD1 many TRBV2 TGTGCCAGCAGTGCCCGACAGGGTAATGGCTACACCTTC CASSARQGNGYTF
TRBJ1-5 NA many TRBV7-9 TGTGCCAGCAGCTTACCCGCAGGGCCCCAGCATTTT CASSLPAGPQHF
TRBJ1-2 NA NA TRBV27 TGTGCCAGCAGTTTATCGCTGCGGGGAGGAGGCTACACCTTC CASSLSLRGGGYTF
TRBJ1-6 TRBD1 few TRBV6-5 TGTGCCAGCAGTTTTGAGACAGGGGTCCTCCACTTT CASSFETGVLHF
TRBJ2-4 NA NA TRBV6-1 TGTGCCAGCAGTGAACAGGGCTCGCTGAACATTCAGTACTTC CASSEQGSLNIQYF
TRBJ1-1 NA once TRBV19 TGTGCCAGTAGTTCAGGGTTGAACACTGAAGCTTTCTTT CASSSGLNTEAFF
TRBJ2-1 TRBD1 few TRBV7-9 TGTGCCAGCAGCCGCCCCGGACAGGGACATACTAGGAACAATGAGCAGTTCTTC CASSRPGQGHTRNNEQFF
TRBJ1-2 TRBD1 NA TRBV14 TGTGCCAGCAGCCAAGGGACAGGACCCTATGGGGACTATGGCTACACCTTC CASSQGTGPYGDYGYTF
TRBJ1-5 NA many TRBV20-1 TGCAGTGCTAGAGATCCAGCGGGGGGGCTCAATCAGCCCCAGCATTTT CSARDPAGGLNQPQHF
TRBJ1-2 NA many TRBV3-1 TGTGCCAGCACCCGTGGAGCTAACTATGGCTACACCTTC CASTRGANYGYTF
TRBJ2-5 NA many TRBV5-1 TGCGCCAGCAGTTCCGGGACAAACTCCCAAGAGACCCAGTACTTC CASSSGTNSQETQYF
TRBJ2-1 TRBD2 many TRBV10-2 TGCGCCAGCAGTGATCCTTTCCTAGCGGGGGACTCTGCCTACAATGAGCAGTTCTTC CASSDPFLAGDSAYNEQFF
TRBJ2-3 NA few TRBV9 TGTGCCAGCAGCGTACTGGGGGGCGGTACAGATACGCAGTATTTT CASSVLGGGTDTQYF
TRBJ1-4 NA NA TRBV6-1 TGTGCCAGCAGTGAAGCGCTGAGGACTAGCGAAAAACTGTTTTTT CASSEALRTSEKLFF
TRBJ2-1 NA many TRBV5-1 TGCGCCAGCAGCTTGGGAACCCCCAGTGAGCAGTTCTTC CASSLGTPSEQFF
TRBJ2-4 NA many TRBV21-1 TGTGCCAGCAGCAAAGACGCCAAAAACATTCAGTACTTC CASSKDAKNIQYF
TRBJ1-1 NA many TRBV5-1 TGCGCCAGCAGCTTGGAACCGGGGGCTGAAGCTTTCTTT CASSLEPGAEAFF
TRBJ1-6 NA NA TRBV12-3/TRBV12-4 TGTGCCAGCGGCACAGGGTACAGATCACCCCTCCACTTT CASGTGYRSPLHF
TRBJ2-2 TRBD1 NA TRBV29-1 TGCAGCGTACAAGGACAGGGGAACACCGGGGAGCTGTTTTTT CSVQGQGNTGELFF
TRBJ2-7 TRBD1 NA TRBV18 TGTGCCAGCTCACGGGGACAGGACTACGAGCAGTACTTC CASSRGQDYEQYF
TRBJ2-3 TRBD2 NA TRBV20-1 TGCAGTGCCTATAGCGGGAGGAGCACAGATACGCAGTATTTT CSAYSGRSTDTQYF
TRBJ2-7 NA NA TRBV12-3/TRBV12-4 TGTGCCAGCAGTTTATTGACTGGCCCTCGCGAGCAGTACTTC CASSLLTGPREQYF
TRBJ2-3 NA many TRBV5-4 TGTGCCAGCAGCTTGTGGGCAGGGGGAGGGACAGATACGCAGTATTTT CASSLWAGGGTDTQYF
TRBJ2-6 NA many TRBV7-2 TGTGCCAGCAGCCGACAGACCAGCTCTGGGGCCAACGTCCTGACTTTC CASSRQTSSGANVLTF
TRBJ2-7 NA few TRBV11-1 TGTGCCAGCAGCTTTTCCAGCTACGAGCAGTACTTC CASSFSSYEQYF
TRBJ2-7 TRBD1 NA TRBV15 TGTGCCACCAGCAGAGGGGCGGGACAGGGGGCCTACGAGCAGTACTTC CATSRGAGQGAYEQYF
TRBJ1-2 NA once TRBV5-6 TGTGCCAGCAGCTTGGGAGGGGGGTCCGGCTACACCTTC CASSLGGGSGYTF
TRBJ2-1 TRBD2 NA TRBV25-1 TGTGCCAGCAGTGGACTGGGACTAGCGGGATTCGTGGCGGCCTACAATGAGCAGTTCTTC CASSGLGLAGFVAAYNEQFF
TRBJ2-3 TRBD1 many TRBV9 TGTGCCAGCAGCCCGAGGGACAGGGGGCATCGGGATACGCAGTATTTT CASSPRDRGHRDTQYF